The 3 T cell receptor beta chains given below trace back to one sample, sequenced in a study of tumor-infiltrating lymphocytes in primary liver carcinoma (dated 2017 in TCRdb). The sequencer listed for this sample is Illumina HiSeq 2500. A constant-region primer and ProtoScript II reverse transcriptase were used to reverse-transcribe TCRbeta-specific cDNA from around 480 ng total RNA. TCRbeta libraries were built with three nested multiplex PCR rounds, a slightly modified ARM-PCR procedure. The first two PCR rounds used multiplex TRBV1-TRBV30 forward primers with a Cbeta reverse primer, each for approximately 11 cycles. TCRdb applied fastp at Q25 and MiXCR to the public reads, then kept only in-frame beta chains. Rows with one shared CDR3 protein collapse into an entry with the most common genes and DNA. Present in this sample are roughly 120,000 distinct CDR3 sequences, roughly 70% of which were seen just once. The ten biggest clones cover 7.5% to 10% of the sample.

Total RNA and DNA were co-extracted from roughly 20-30 mg of bulk tissue with the AllPrep DNA/RNA mini kit, without cell sorting. Sequencing was done on a sample of tumor-adjacent normal liver tissue. These receptors were collected from a woman aged 55-69 years with primary liver carcinoma and hepatitis B virus infection.

A remark on this clonotype: With a much larger clone just one base away, this may be a read error. The chain links TRBV12-3 or TRBV12-4 to TRBJ2-1; 7 bases are a match to TRBD2. The CDR3 has 13 residues. CDR3: CVSGGGSYNEQFF. CDR3 DNA: TGTGTCAGTGGGGGGGGCTCCTACAATGAGCAGTTCTTC.

This clonotype was counted at least ten times. This chain joins TRBV28 and TRBJ2-7, with D tentatively TRBD2 (5 bases). This CDR3 has 15 amino acids. Deletions cut 6 bases from V and 4 bases from J, with 19 bases between. Germline-derived CDR1 and CDR2 are MDHEN and SYDVKM. This CDR3 reads CASSRPSRRRYEQYF. In DNA, the CDR3 is TGTGCCAGCAGCCGCCCCTCCCGGCGGAGGTACGAGCAGTACTTC.

This clonotype was seen only once. An end of the junction does not agree with germline; a read error may underlie this. The V and J genes are TRBV11-2 and TRBJ1-6, with D tentatively TRBD1 (6 bases). Germline CDR1 is SGHAT and CDR2 is FQNNGV. This CDR3 contains 15 residues. This CDR3 reads CAGSIDRIRNSPLHF. The CDR3 DNA sequence: TGTGCCGGCAGCATAGACAGGATTCGGAATTCACCCCTCCACTTT.